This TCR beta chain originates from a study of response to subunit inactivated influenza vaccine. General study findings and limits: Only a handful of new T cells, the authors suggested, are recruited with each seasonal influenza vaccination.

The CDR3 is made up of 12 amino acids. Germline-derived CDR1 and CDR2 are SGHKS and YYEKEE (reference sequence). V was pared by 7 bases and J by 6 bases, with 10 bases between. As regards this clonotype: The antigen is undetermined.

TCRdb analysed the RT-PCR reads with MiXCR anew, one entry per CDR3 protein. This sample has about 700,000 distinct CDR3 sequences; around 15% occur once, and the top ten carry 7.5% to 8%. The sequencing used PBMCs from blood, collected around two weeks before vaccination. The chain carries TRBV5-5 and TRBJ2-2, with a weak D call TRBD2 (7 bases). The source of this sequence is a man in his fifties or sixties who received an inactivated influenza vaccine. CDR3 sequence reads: CASFGGPGELFF. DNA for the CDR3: TGTGCCAGCTTCGGGGGGCCCGGGGAGCTGTTTTTT.